This T cell receptor (beta chain) was captured in a study of CD8 T cells in ankylosing spondylitis. General study results and limits: Ankylosing spondylitis blood appeared to carry a characteristic TCR beta motif of under ten highly homologous variants.

TCRdb used MiXCR to reprocess the 5' RACE reads, holding one entry per CDR3 protein. The sample lists 750,000 to 850,000 distinct CDR3 sequences; around 11% were seen once. Remarks on this clonotype: Its specificity is not known.

This clonotype originated in a male donor with ankylosing spondylitis. The sample was blood, either unsorted or a sorted T cell fraction (not recorded which).

In DNA form, the CDR3 reads TGTGCCAGCAGAAGGACAGGGGAAAGCGAGCAGTACTTC. Translated: CASRRTGESEQYF. V usage is TRBV25-1 and J usage is TRBJ2-7; the match to TRBD1 covers 9 bases. CDR1 is MGHDK, CDR2 SYGVNS, per germline. This CDR3 comprises 13 residues. V lost 6 bases and J lost 6; bases outside the gene matches: 6.